This TCR beta chain stems from a study of T cells in localized non-small cell lung cancer. Libraries were prepared by immunoSEQ multiplex PCR; TCRdb keeps only in-frame clonotypes and omits some of them. This sample has 1,500 to 2,000 clones; around 34% occur once, and the top ten carry approximately 12%. Worth noting for this clone: Its antigen is currently unknown.

Study results and limitations: Longer overall survival was seen with higher T cell density measured in blood. There were a median about 53 of the top 100 tumor clones appearing in adjacent lung.

With 4 bases clipped from V and 4 bases from J, the junction kept 8 bases outside the gene matches. This CDR3 region has 16 residues. CDR1 and CDR2 from the germline V gene are SGHNT and YENEEA. The TCR originated in a male donor at least 60 years old with stage II lung adenocarcinoma. The chain couples TRBV11-3 to TRBJ2-2; TRBD2 agrees at 8 bases. The sample consisted of lung tumor tissue, taken before any cancer treatment. DNA of the CDR3: TGTGCCAGCAGCTCCGAAAGCGGGAGTCGCACCGGGGAGCTGTTTTTT. This gives the protein CASSSESGSRTGELFF.